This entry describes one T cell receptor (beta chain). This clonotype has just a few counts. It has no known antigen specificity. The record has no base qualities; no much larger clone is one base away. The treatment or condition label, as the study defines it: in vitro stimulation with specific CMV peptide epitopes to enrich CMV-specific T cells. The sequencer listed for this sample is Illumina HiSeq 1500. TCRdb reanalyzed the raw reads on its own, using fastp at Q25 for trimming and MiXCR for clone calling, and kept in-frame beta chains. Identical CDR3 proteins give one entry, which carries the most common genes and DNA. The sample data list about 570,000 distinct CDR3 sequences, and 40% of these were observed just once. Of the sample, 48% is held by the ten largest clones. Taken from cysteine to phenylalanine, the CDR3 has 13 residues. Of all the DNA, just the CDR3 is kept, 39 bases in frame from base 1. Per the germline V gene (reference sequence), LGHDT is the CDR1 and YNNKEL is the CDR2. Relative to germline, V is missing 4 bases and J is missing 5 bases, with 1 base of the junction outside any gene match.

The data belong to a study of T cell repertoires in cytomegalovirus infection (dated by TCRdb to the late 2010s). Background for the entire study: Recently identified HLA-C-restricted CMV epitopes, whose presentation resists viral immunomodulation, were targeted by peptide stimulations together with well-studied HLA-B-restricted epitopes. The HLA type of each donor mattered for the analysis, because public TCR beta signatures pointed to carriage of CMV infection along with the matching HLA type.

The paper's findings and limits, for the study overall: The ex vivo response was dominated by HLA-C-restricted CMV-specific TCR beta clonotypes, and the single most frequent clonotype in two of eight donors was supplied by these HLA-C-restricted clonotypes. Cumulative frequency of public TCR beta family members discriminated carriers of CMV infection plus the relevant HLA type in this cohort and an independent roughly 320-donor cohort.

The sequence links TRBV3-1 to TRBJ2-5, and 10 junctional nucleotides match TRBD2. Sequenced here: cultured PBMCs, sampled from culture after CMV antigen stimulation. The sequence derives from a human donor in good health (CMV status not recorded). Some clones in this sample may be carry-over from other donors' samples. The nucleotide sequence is TGTGCCAGCAGCCGAGCGGGGGGGGAGACCCAGTACTTC. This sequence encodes CASSRAGGETQYF.